The 17 T cell receptor beta chains in this list originate from one sample, sequenced in a study of T cell changes during pregnancy in multiple sclerosis. Produced via immunoSEQ multiplex PCR; TCRdb's table is partial and in-frame only. In the table there are about 51,000 clones, around 94% of which are singletons. The input for sequencing was CD4+ T cells from peripheral blood mononuclear cells, taken in the second trimester of pregnancy. These receptors were obtained from a female donor with multiple sclerosis, enrolled in a pregnancy study.

The chain is built from TRBV5-1 and TRBJ1-2; TRBD1 is a possible D gene (6 bases). The CDR3 runs 14 residues. Germline V gives CDR1 SGHRS, CDR2 YFSETQ. Trimming cost V 6 bases and J 2 bases, with 14 bases left between them. The CDR3 loop is CASTRAQGNYGYTF. The CDR3 region has the DNA TGCGCCAGCACCCGGGCCCAGGGGAACTATGGCTACACCTTC.

This clone is a singleton in its sample. The rearrangement links TRBV6-1 to TRBJ1-5; D gene ambiguous. V lost 0 bases and J lost 3, with 9 bases in between. The CDR3 consists of 15 residues. Germline V CDR1 and CDR2: MNHNS, SASEGT. For the CDR3, the DNA is TGTGCCAGCAGTGAAGCCGTTGGCAACAATCAGCCCCAGCATTTT. It is translated as CASSEAVGNNQPQHF.

The chain uses TRBV7-2 and TRBJ2-7; TRBD2 agrees at 7 bases. This CDR3 has 13 residues. Germline CDR1 SGHTA, CDR2 FQGNSA. Germline trimming cut 3 bases from V and 2 bases from J; bases unmatched to any gene: 1. Here the CDR3 DNA reads TGTGCCAGCAGCTTTGGACTAGCCTACGAGCAGTACTTC. Amino acids: CASSFGLAYEQYF.

This chain joins TRBV5-1 and TRBJ2-3; 10 nucleotides match TRBD2. CDR3 length: 17 residues. Looked up from germline, CDR1 is SGHRS and CDR2 is YFSETQ. The trim removed 0 bases at V and 0 bases at J, leaving 4 bases unmatched. CDR3 sequence: CASSLGLAGLSTDTQYF. For the CDR3, the DNA is TGCGCCAGCAGCTTGGGACTAGCGGGCCTTAGCACAGATACGCAGTATTTT.

This sequence joins TRBV29-1 and TRBJ1-6; 7 nucleotides agree with TRBD1. Trimming took 6 bases from V and 7 from J; bases not matched to a gene: 6. CDR1 and CDR2 (germline): SQVTM, ANQGSEA. The CDR3 spans 13 residues. The CDR3 DNA reads as TGCAGCGTGACACAGGGGCGGAATTCACCCCTCCACTTT. This translates into CSVTQGRNSPLHF.

The chain employs TRBV4-3 and TRBJ2-3; 10 nucleotides match TRBD2. This CDR3 has 16 amino acids. Germline-derived CDR1 and CDR2 are LGHNA and YSLEER. The V segment lost 4 bases and the J segment 0 bases; nucleotides outside the gene matches: 4. CDR3 protein: CASSPVLAGSTDTQYF. Written as DNA, the CDR3 is TGCGCCAGCAGCCCAGTACTAGCGGGGAGCACAGATACGCAGTATTTT.

V usage is TRBV19 and J usage is TRBJ2-7, with 7 positions matching TRBD2. Germline values: CDR1 LNHDA, CDR2 SQIVND (reference sequence). CDR3 size: 16 residues. Trimming at V came to 2 bases and at J to 0 bases, leaving 7 bases not matched to a gene. CDR3 sequence (DNA): TGTGCCAGTAGTATATCCGACGGGGGGAGCTCCTACGAGCAGTACTTC. Translation gives CASSISDGGSSYEQYF.

This clone has only one observation. This chain links TRBV30 with TRBJ1-6; D perhaps matches TRBD1 (5 bases). Trimming pared 0 bases from V and 5 bases from J, leaving 8 bases between. CDR1 is GTSNPN and CDR2 is SVGIG in the germline V gene (reference sequence). CDR3 length: 14 residues. CDR3 in DNA: TGTGCCTGGAGTGTAAAGGGGAATAATTCACCCCTCCACTTT. Translation gives CAWSVKGNNSPLHF.

The chain recombines TRBV7-2 with TRBJ1-2; D ambiguous. The CDR3 sequence is 12 residues long. The V gene's germline CDR1 is SGHTA and CDR2 FQGNSA. The germline V and J ends were trimmed by 1 base and 8 bases, with 8 bases remaining between them. CDR3 sequence reads: CASSLVERGYTF. The DNA of the CDR3 is TGTGCCAGCAGCTTAGTTGAGCGGGGCTACACCTTC.

This rearrangement joins TRBV7-6 to TRBJ1-1, with TRBD1 identical over 8 bases. The CDR3 has 16 residues. Germline-derived CDR1 and CDR2 are SGHVS and FNYEAQ. The J segment lost 2 bases and the V segment lost 3 bases, leaving 8 bases of the junction unmatched. The CDR3 spells CASSLAPGGRNTEAFF. In DNA, the CDR3 is TGTGCCAGCAGCTTGGCACCAGGGGGCAGAAACACTGAAGCTTTCTTT.

The rearrangement joins TRBV7-6 to TRBJ2-1, with TRBD2 matching over 8 bases. The germline CDR1 and CDR2 sequences are SGHVS and FNYEAQ. Trimming at V came to 1 base and at J to 5 bases, leaving 7 bases not matched to a gene. This CDR3 has 16 amino acids. CDR3 coding DNA: TGTGCCAGCAGCTTAGTACCGGGGGGGTTCCACAATGAGCAGTTCTTC. Translating it yields CASSLVPGGFHNEQFF.

The chain joins TRBV10-3 to TRBJ2-3, with D perhaps matching TRBD2 (7 bases). CDR1 ENHRY and CDR2 SYGVKD come from the germline V gene. V dropped 6 bases and J dropped 6 bases, with 19 bases sitting between them. This CDR3 is built from 15 residues. The CDR3 coding sequence is TGTGCCATCAGCCTAGGGGGGGTGGGGTCCGATACGCAGTATTTT. It yields the protein CAISLGGVGSDTQYF.

This chain connects TRBV7-9 to TRBJ2-5; D is unclear. The germline V gene encodes CDR1 SEHNR and CDR2 FQNEAQ (reference sequence). This CDR3 contains 11 residues. Trimming took 3 bases from V and 5 from J, leaving 4 bases between them. The CDR3 region has the DNA TGTGCCAGCAGCTTCTCGGAGACCCAGTACTTC. Translating it yields CASSFSETQYF. Filled out from reference TRBV7-9 and TRBJ2-5, the complete variable domain reads DTGVSQNPRHKITKRGQNVTFRCDPISEHNRLYWYRQTLGQGPEFLTYFQNEAQLEKSRLLSDRFSAERPKGSFSTLEIQRTEQGDSAMYLCASSFSETQYFGPGTRLLVL.

The sample holds one count of this clone. This sequence joins TRBV19 and TRBJ2-7, with 12 bases that match TRBD2. CDR1 LNHDA and CDR2 SQIVND come from the germline V gene (reference sequence). This CDR3 region has 16 residues. The trim removed 3 bases at V and 3 bases at J, leaving 6 bases unmatched. CDR3 bases: TGTGCCAGTAGTATCTTGACTAGCGGGGGACTCTACGAGCAGTACTTC. It translates to CASSILTSGGLYEQYF.

This rearrangement joins TRBV19 to TRBJ2-7; 13 bases are a match to TRBD2. Trimming took 6 bases from V and 6 from J; bases not matched to a gene: 5. CDR1 is LNHDA and CDR2 is SQIVND in the germline V gene (reference sequence). CDR3 size: 14 residues. The CDR3 loop is CASRLAGGPGEQYF. The CDR3 region has the DNA TGTGCCAGTAGACTAGCGGGGGGGCCGGGCGAGCAGTACTTC.

The chain is built from TRBV11-1 and TRBJ2-7; 7 nucleotides match TRBD1. The CDR3 length is 14 residues. V shed 2 bases, J shed 3 bases, and the junction held 4 bases outside the gene matches. Germline V lookup: CDR1 SGHAT, CDR2 FQDESV (reference sequence). CDR3 nucleotide sequence: TGTGCCAGCAGCTTATTAGGGGGCCACTACGAGCAGTACTTC. Protein product: CASSLLGGHYEQYF.

The V and J genes are TRBV29-1 and TRBJ1-5; D uncertain. Germline V gene data show CDR1 as SQVTM and CDR2 as ANQGSEA. CDR3 length: 13 amino acids. V was cut by 6 bases and J by 3 bases, with 12 bases left in between. The CDR3 sequence: CSVLSGINQPQHF. The CDR3 DNA reads TGCAGCGTCCTGAGCGGGATCAATCAGCCCCAGCATTTT.